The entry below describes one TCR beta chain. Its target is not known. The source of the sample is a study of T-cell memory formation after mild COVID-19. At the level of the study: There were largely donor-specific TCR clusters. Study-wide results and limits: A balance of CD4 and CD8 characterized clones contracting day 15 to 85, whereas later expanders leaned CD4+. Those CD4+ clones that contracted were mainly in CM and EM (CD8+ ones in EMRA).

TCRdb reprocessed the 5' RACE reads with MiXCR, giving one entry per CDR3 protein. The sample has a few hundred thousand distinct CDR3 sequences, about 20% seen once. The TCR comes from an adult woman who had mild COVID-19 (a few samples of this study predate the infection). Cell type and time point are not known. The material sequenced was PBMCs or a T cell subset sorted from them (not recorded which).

The CDR3 DNA reads as TGCAGCGTGTCCGGGACAGAAAACTTCTACGAGCAGTACTTC. This encodes CSVSGTENFYEQYF. The rearrangement links TRBV29-1 to TRBJ2-7; 7 bases align to TRBD1. CDR3 length equals 14 residues. J lost 3 bases, V lost 6 bases, and 11 bases had no gene match. Germline V CDR1 and CDR2: SQVTM, ANQGSEA.